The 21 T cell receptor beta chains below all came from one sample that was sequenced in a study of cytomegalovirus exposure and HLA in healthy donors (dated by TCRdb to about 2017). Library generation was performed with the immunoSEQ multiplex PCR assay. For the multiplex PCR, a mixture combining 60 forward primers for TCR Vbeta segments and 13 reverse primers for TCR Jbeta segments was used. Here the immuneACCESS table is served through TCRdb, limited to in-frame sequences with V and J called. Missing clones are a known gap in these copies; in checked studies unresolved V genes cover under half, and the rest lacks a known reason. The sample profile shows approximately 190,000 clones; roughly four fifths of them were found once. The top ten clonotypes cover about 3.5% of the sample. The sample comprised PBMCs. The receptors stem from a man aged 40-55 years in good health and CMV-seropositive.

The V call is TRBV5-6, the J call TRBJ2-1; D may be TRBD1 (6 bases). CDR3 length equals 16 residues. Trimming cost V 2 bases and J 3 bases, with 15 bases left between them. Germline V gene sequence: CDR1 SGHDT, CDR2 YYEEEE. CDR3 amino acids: CASSFRATRGYNEQFF. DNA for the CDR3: TGTGCCAGCAGCTTCCGGGCGACCAGGGGCTACAATGAGCAGTTCTTC.

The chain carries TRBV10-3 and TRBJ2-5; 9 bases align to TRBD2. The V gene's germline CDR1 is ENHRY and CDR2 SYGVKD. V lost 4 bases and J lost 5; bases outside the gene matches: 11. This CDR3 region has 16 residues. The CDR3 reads CAISGQGLAGRETQYF. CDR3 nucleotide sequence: TGTGCCATCAGTGGCCAGGGTCTAGCGGGACGGGAGACCCAGTACTTC.

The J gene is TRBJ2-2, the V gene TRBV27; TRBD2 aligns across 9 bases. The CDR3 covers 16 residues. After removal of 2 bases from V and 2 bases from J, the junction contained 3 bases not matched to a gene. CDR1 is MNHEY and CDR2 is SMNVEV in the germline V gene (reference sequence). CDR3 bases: TGTGCCAGCAGTTTAGGCCTAGCGGGAAACACCGGGGAGCTGTTTTTT. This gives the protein CASSLGLAGNTGELFF.

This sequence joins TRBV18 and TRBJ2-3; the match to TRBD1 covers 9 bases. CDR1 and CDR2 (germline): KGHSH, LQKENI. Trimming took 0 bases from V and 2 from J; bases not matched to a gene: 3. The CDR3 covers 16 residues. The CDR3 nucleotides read TGTGCCAGCTCACCACCTCCACAGGGGGCCACAGATACGCAGTATTTT. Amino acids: CASSPPPQGATDTQYF.

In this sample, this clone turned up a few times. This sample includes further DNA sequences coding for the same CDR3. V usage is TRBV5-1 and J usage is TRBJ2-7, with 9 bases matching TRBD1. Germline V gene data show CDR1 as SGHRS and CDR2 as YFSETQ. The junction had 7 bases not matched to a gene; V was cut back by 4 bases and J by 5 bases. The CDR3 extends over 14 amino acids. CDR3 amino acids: CASSLGQGWDEQYF. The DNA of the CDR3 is TGCGCCAGCAGCCTAGGACAGGGGTGGGACGAGCAGTACTTC.

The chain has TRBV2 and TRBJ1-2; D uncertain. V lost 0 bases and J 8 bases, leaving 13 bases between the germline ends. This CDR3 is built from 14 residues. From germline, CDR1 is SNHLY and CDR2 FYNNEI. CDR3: CASSEALQAGGYTF. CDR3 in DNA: TGTGCCAGCAGTGAAGCGCTTCAGGCGGGAGGCTACACCTTC.

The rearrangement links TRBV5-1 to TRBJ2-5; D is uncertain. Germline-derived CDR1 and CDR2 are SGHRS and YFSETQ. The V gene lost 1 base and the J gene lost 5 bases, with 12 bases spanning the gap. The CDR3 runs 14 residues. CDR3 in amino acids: CASSLQVGPETQYF. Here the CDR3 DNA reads TGCGCCAGCAGCTTGCAGGTTGGGCCGGAGACCCAGTACTTC.

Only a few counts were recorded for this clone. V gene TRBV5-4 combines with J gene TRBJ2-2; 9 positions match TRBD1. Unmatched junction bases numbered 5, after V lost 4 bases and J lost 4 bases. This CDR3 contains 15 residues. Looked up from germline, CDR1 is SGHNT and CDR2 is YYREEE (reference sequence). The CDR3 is CASSRGQGGTGELFF. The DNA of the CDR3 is TGTGCCAGCAGCCGGGGACAGGGTGGCACCGGGGAGCTGTTTTTT.

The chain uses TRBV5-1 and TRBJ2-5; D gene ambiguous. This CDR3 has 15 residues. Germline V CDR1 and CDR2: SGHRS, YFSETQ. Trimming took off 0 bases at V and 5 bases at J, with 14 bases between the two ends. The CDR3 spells CASSLANLERETQYF. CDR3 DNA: TGCGCCAGCAGCTTGGCCAATCTGGAGAGGGAGACCCAGTACTTC.

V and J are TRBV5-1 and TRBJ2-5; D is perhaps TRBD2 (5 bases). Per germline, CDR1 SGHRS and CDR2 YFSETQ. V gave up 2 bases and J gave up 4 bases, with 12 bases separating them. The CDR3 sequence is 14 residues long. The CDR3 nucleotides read TGCGCCAGCAGCTTAGCCGGAGGAGTAGAGACCCAGTACTTC. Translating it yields CASSLAGGVETQYF.

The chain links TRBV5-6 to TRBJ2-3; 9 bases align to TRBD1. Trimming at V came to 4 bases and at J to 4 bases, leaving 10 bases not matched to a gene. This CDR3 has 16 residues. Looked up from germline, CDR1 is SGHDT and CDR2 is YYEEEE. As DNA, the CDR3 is TGTGCCAGCAGCAGATCCCGGGACAGGGTATCAGATACGCAGTATTTT. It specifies CASSRSRDRVSDTQYF. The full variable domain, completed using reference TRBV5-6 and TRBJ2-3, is DAGVTQSPTHLIKTRGQQVTLRCSPKSGHDTVSWYQQALGQGPQFIFQYYEEEERQRGNFPDRFSGHQFPNYSSELNVNALLLGDSALYLCASSRSRDRVSDTQYFGPGTRLTVL.

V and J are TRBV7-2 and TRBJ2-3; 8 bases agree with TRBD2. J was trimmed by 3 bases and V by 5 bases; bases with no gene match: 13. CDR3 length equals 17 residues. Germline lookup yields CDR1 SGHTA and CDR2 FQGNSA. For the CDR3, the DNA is TGTGCCAGCAGCGCGCTAGCGGGCCACAAGGTGACAGATACGCAGTATTTT. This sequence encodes CASSALAGHKVTDTQYF.

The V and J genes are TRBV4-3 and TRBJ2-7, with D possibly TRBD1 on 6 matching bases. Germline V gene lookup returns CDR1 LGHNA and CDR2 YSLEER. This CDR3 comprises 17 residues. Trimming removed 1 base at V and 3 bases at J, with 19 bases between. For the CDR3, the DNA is TGCGCCAGCAGCCAAGTACCTATACAGGGTAGGGGCTACGAGCAGTACTTC. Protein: CASSQVPIQGRGYEQYF.

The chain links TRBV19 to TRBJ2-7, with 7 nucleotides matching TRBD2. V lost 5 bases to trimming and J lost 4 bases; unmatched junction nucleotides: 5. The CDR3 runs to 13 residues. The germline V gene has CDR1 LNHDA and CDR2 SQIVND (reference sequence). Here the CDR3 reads CASSPPGRYEQYF. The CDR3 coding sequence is TGTGCCAGTAGTCCCCCCGGGAGGTACGAGCAGTACTTC.

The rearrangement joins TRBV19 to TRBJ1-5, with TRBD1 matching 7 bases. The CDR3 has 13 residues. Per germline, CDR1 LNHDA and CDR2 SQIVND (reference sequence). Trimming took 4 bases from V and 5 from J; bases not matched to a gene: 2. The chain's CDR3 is CASSTDRDQPQHF. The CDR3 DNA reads TGTGCCAGTAGTACAGACAGGGATCAGCCCCAGCATTTT.

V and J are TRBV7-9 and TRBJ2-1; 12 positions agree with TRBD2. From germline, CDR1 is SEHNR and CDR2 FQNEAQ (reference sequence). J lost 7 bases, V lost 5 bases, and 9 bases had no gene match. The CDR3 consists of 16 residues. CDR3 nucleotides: TGTGCCAGCAGCCCATCGAGACTAGCGGGAGTGAATGAGCAGTTCTTC. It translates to CASSPSRLAGVNEQFF.

Here the CDR3 reads CASSGRGYEQYF. Here the CDR3 DNA reads TGTGCCAGCAGTGGGCGCGGGTACGAGCAGTACTTC. The rearrangement uses TRBV2 and TRBJ2-7; a weak D match, TRBD2 (5 bases). This CDR3 is 12 amino acids long. Germline lookup yields CDR1 SNHLY and CDR2 FYNNEI. V lost 4 bases and J 4 bases, leaving 8 bases between the germline ends.

CDR3 sequence reads: CASSLGRDQPQHF. The CDR3 DNA reads as TGCGCCAGCAGCTTGGGCCGCGATCAGCCCCAGCATTTT. J is TRBJ1-5 and V is TRBV5-1; unclear D gene. Germline lookup yields CDR1 SGHRS and CDR2 YFSETQ. V lost 0 bases and J 5 bases, leaving 6 bases between the germline ends. CDR3 length: 13 residues. Full variable domain (rest looked up from reference TRBV5-1 and TRBJ1-5): KAGVTQTPRYLIKTRGQQVTLSCSPISGHRSVSWYQQTPGQGLQFLFEYFSETQRNKGNFPGRFSGRQFSNSRSEMNVSTLELGDSALYLCASSLGRDQPQHFGDGTRLSIL.

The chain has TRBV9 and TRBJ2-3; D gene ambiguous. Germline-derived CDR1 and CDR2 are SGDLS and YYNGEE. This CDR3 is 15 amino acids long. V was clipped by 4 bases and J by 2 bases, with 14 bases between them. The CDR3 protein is CASSSGSFPTDTQYF. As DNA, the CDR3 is TGTGCCAGCAGCTCCGGGTCCTTCCCCACAGATACGCAGTATTTT.

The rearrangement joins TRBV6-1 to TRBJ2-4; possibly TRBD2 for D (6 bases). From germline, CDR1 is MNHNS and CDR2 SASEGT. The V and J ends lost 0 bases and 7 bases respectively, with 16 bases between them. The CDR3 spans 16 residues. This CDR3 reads CASSEAGPPGRNIQYF. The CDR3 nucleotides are TGTGCCAGCAGTGAAGCCGGACCCCCGGGGAGGAACATTCAGTACTTC.

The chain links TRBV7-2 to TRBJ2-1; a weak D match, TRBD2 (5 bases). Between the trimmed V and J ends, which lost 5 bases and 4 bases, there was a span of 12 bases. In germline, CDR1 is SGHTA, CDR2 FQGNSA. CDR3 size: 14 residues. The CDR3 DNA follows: TGTGCCAGCAGCCAGACTACGCGATACAATGAGCAGTTCTTC. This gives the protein CASSQTTRYNEQFF.